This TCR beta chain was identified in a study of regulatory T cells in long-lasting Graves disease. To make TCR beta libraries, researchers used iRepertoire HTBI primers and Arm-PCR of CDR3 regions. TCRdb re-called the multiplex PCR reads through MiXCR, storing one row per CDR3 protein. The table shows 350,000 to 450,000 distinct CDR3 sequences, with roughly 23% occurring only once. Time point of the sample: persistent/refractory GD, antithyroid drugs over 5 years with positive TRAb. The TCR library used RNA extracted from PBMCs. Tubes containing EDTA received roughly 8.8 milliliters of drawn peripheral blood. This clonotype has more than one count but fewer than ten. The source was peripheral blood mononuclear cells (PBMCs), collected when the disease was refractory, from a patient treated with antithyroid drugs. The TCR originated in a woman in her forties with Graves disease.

CDR3 in DNA: TGTGCCAGCAGCCAAGTTATGGGACAGTCCAAAAACATTCAGTACTTC. Translation gives CASSQVMGQSKNIQYF. The V call is TRBV3-1, the J call TRBJ2-4; the match to TRBD1 covers 7 bases. This CDR3 region has 16 residues. Germline V gene lookup returns CDR1 LGHDT and CDR2 YNNKEL (reference sequence). J gave up 2 bases and V 1 base, and 5 bases lay outside the gene matches.